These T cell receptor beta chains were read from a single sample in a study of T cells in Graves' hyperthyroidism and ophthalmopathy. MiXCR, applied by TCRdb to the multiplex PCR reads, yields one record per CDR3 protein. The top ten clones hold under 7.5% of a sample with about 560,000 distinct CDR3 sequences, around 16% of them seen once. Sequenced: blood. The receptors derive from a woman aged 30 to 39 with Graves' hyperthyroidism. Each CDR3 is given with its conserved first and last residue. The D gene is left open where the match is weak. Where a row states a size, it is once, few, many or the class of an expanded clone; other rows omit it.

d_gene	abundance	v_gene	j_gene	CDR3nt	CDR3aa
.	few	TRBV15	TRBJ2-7	TGTGCCACCAGCACCAACTTGATTACCTACGAGCAGTACTTC	CATSTNLITYEQYF
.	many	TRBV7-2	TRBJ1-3	TGTGCCAGCAGCCCCCTAGCGCTAAGGAACACCATATATTTT	CASSPLALRNTIYF
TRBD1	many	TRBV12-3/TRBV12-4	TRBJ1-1	TGTGCCAGCAGTTTGACAGGGAGTGGCGCTGAAGCTTTCTTT	CASSLTGSGAEAFF
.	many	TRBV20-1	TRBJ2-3	TGCAGTGCTAGTATTACAGGTTGGAATACGCAGTATTTT	CSASITGWNTQYF
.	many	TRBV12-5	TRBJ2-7	TGTGCTAGTGGTTTGTCTCTAGCGTCGGCCTCCTACGAGCAGTACTTC	CASGLSLASASYEQYF
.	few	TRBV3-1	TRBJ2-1	TGTGCCAGCAGCCTCTTTCGGGGGTACAATGAGCAGTTCTTC	CASSLFRGYNEQFF
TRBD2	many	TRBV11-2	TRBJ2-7	TGTGCCAGCAGCTGGGGACTAGCGGGAGCAAGTGAGCAGTACTTC	CASSWGLAGASEQYF
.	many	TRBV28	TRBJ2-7	TGTGCCAGCACACAGGGCATAACCTACGAGCAGTACTTC	CASTQGITYEQYF
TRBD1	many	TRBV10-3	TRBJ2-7	TGTGCCATCAGTACCGGACAGGGGTTTTCCTACGAGCAGTACTTC	CAISTGQGFSYEQYF
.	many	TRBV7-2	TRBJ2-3	TGTGCCAGCAGCTTAGGGCGGGACGATACGCAGTATTTT	CASSLGRDDTQYF
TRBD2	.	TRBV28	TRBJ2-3	TGTGCCAGCAGTTTCTCGTCGGGGGGGCGGGCGGATACGCAGTATTTT	CASSFSSGGRADTQYF
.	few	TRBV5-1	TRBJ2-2	TGCGCCAGCAGCTTGATCCAAAACACCGGGGAGCTGTTTTTT	CASSLIQNTGELFF
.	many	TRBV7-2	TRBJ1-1	TGTACCAGCAGCTTAGCGCGGGGGAACACTGAAGCTTTCTTT	CTSSLARGNTEAFF
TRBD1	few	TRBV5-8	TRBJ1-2	TGTGCCAGCAGCTCTCCACAGGGGGTGATAAACTATGGCTACACCTTC	CASSSPQGVINYGYTF
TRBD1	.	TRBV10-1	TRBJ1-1	TGCGCCAGCTCAGAGACAGGGATTGAAGAAGCTTTCTTT	CASSETGIEEAFF
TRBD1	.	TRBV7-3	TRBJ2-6	TGTGCCAGCAGCTTTCAGGGGGCGGGCACGGGCTCTGGGGCCAACGTCCTGACTTTC	CASSFQGAGTGSGANVLTF
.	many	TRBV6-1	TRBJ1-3	TGTGCCAGCAGTCAGGCCGTGAGAGGGGTGATGTTAGCTGGAAACACCATATATTTT	CASSQAVRGVMLAGNTIYF
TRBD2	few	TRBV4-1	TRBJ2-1	TGCGCCAGCAGCCGCACTTCTAGCGGGGTTCTCTACAATGAGCAGTTCTTC	CASSRTSSGVLYNEQFF
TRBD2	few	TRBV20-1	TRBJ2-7	TGCAGTGCTAGAGATCTAGCTAGCGGGAGCTACGAGCAGTACTTC	CSARDLASGSYEQYF
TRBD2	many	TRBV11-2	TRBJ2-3	TGTGCCAGCAGCTTAGTCGGCGGGAGTGCAGATACGCAGTATTTT	CASSLVGGSADTQYF
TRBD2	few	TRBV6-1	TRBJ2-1	TGTGCCAGCAGTGCTAGAAGACTAGCGGGAAGCGGTAGTGAGCAGTTCTTC	CASSARRLAGSGSEQFF
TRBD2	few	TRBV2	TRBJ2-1	TGTGCCAGCATGAGCGGGAGTTACAATGAGCAGTTCTTC	CASMSGSYNEQFF
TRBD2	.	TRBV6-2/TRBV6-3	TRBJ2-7	TGTGCCAGCACCCGAGGGACTAGTGAATACGAGCAGTACTTC	CASTRGTSEYEQYF
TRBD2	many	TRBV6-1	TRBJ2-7	TGTGCCAGCAGTCGGGGGGGTGATTACGAGCAGTACTTC	CASSRGGDYEQYF
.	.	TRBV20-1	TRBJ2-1	TGCAGTGCTAGATTCGCGGATTCCTACAATGAGCAGTTCTTC	CSARFADSYNEQFF
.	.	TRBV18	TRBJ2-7	TGTGCCAGCTCACCGACGACCGAGGGGGCGGGGGAGCAGTACTTC	CASSPTTEGAGEQYF
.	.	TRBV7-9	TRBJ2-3	TGTGCCAGCAGCTTCGACAGGGATACGCAGTATTTT	CASSFDRDTQYF
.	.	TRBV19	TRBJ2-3	TGTGCCAGTAGTATACCTGAGGGTACGCAGTATTTT	CASSIPEGTQYF
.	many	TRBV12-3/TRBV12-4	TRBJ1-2	TGTGCCAGCAGTTCCCCTCAGTTTGATCACTATGGCTACACCTTC	CASSSPQFDHYGYTF
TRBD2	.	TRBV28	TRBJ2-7	TGTGCCAGCAGTTTACTAGCGGGAGTTAGCACCTACGAGCAGTACTTC	CASSLLAGVSTYEQYF
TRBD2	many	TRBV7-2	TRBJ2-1	TGTGCCAGCAGCTTAAGGTTTAGCGGGAGGGCCGGGAGCTCCTACAATGAGCAGTTCTTC	CASSLRFSGRAGSSYNEQFF
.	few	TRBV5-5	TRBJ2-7	TGTGCCAGCAGCTTGAGTCAGGGGGGGATCTACGAGCAGCACTTC	CASSLSQGGIYEQHF
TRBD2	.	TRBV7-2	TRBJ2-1	TGTGCCAGCAGCTTAGGGACTAGCGGGAGGTGGGGTGAGCAGTTCTTC	CASSLGTSGRWGEQFF
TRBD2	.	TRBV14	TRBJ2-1	TGTGCCAGCAGCCGGCGGGAGTACCCCTACAATGAGCAGTTCTTC	CASSRREYPYNEQFF
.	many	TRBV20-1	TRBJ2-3	TGCAGTGCTAGCCCCACTAGCAGTTTGGATACGCAGTATTTT	CSASPTSSLDTQYF
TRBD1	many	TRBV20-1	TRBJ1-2	TGCAGTGCTCCGATCCGGGACAGGGGGCTTGGCTACACCTTC	CSAPIRDRGLGYTF
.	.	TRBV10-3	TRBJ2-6	TGTGCCATCAGCTTAAAGGCCGCTGGGGCCAACGTCCTGACTTTC	CAISLKAAGANVLTF
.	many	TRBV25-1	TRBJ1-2	TGTGCCAGCAGTGAATCCTACGGGAACTATGGCTACACCTTC	CASSESYGNYGYTF
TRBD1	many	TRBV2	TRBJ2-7	TGTGCCAGCAGTGAATGGCAGGGGGAATCCTACGAGCAGTACTTC	CASSEWQGESYEQYF
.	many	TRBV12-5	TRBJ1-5	TGTGCTATGAGGGTGTCTCAGCCCCAGCATTTT	CAMRVSQPQHF
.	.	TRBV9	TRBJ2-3	TGTGCCAGCAGCGTAGTTGATAGCGACTTGTATTTT	CASSVVDSDLYF
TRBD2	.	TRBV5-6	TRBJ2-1	TGTGCCAGCAATCCCGAGCCGACTAGCGGGAGGCCCAATTACAATGAGCAGTTCTTC	CASNPEPTSGRPNYNEQFF
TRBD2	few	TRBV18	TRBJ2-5	TGTGCCAGCGAGGGACTAGCGGGAGGGCCGGAAGAGACCCAGTACTTC	CASEGLAGGPEETQYF
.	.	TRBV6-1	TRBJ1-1	TGTGCCAGCGCCTCCGGGGGCAATCCGGACACTGAAGCTTTCTTT	CASASGGNPDTEAFF
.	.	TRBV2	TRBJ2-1	TGTGCCAGCAGTGAACTCCGGGCCTACAATGAGCAGTTCTTC	CASSELRAYNEQFF
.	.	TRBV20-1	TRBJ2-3	TGCAGTGCTCAACCTTACTCCGGGCACAGACAGATTGATACGCAGTATTTT	CSAQPYSGHRQIDTQYF
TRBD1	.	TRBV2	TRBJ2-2	TGTGCCAGCAGCGCACAGGGGGCTATCGCCGGGGAGCTGTTTTTT	CASSAQGAIAGELFF
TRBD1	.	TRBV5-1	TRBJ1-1	TGCGCCAGCAGCTCACAGGGGGCGAGGACTGAAGCTTTCTTT	CASSSQGARTEAFF
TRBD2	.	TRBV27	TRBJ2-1	TGTGCCAGCAGCACAACGGGACTAGCGGGAGTGATTGAGCAGTTCTTC	CASSTTGLAGVIEQFF
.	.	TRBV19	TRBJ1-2	TGTGCCAGTAGTAACCCAGGGGCCGTTGGCTACACCTTC	CASSNPGAVGYTF
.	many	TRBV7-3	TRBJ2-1	TGTGCCAGCAGCTTAGGCCCGTCGGCCTCTAACAATGAGCAGTTCTTC	CASSLGPSASNNEQFF
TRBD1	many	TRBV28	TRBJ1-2	TGTGCCAGCAAAACAGGGACAGGGGCCTATGGCTACACCTTC	CASKTGTGAYGYTF
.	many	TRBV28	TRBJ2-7	TGTGCCAGCAGAACCGCCCTAGGGGTCTACGAGCAGTACTTC	CASRTALGVYEQYF
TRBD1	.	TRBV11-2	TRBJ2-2	TGTGCCAGCAGCCGTAATTTCCGGAGACAGGGTAACACCGGGGAGCTGTTTTTT	CASSRNFRRQGNTGELFF
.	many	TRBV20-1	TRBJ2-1	TGCAGTGCTCCGCACCTATGGGACCAACACAATGAGCAGTTCTTC	CSAPHLWDQHNEQFF
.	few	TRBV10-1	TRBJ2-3	TGCGCCAGCAGTGAGTCCACAGCGGGCCCCACAGATACGCAGTATTTT	CASSESTAGPTDTQYF
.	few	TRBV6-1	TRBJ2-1	TGTGCCAGCAGTCCTCGAACGCTTAGCTCCTACAATGAGCAGTTCTTC	CASSPRTLSSYNEQFF
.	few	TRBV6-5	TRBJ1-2	TGTGCCAGCAGTTACTCTTGGCGGACAGACTATGGCTACACCTTC	CASSYSWRTDYGYTF
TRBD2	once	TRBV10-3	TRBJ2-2	TGTGCCATCAGTGTCAGCGGGAGGGGGACCGGGGAGCTGTTTTTT	CAISVSGRGTGELFF
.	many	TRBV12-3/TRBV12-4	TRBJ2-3	TGTGCCAGCAGCCCGAACAGGCAGAGTACGCAGTATTTT	CASSPNRQSTQYF